This TCR beta chain was sequenced during a study of molecular identifiers for immune sequencing clone quantification. At the level of the study: Replicate experiments divided RNA from about 21,000 or 97,000 naive CD8 cells into five parts and sequenced four.

Note on this clonotype: Its antigen is unknown.

General study results and limits: Clones above 20 RNA copies contained over 98% of effector molecules and under 1% of naive molecules.

TCRdb passed the PCR reads through MiXCR, listing each CDR3 protein once. The data contain around 460,000 distinct CDR3 sequences, 20% to 25% of them singletons. Naive CD8 libraries came from about 20,000 to 1,000,000 sorted cells with 10%, 30% or 50% RNA. Trimming removed 3 bases from V and 8 bases from J; junction bases left unmatched: 7. Per the germline V gene, CDR1 is DFQATT and CDR2 is SNEGSKA (reference sequence). This CDR3 region has 14 residues. Material: naive CD8+ T cells from blood, with Jurkat cell RNA spiked in. Subset given: FACS-sorted CD8+CD4-CCR7+CD45RA+ naive T cells. The V and J genes are TRBV20-1 and TRBJ2-1, with TRBD1 matching 10 bases. This sequence originates from a human donor in good health. Some libraries in this study had Jurkat cell RNA spiked in. The CDR3 is CSARGGGQGHEQFF. The CDR3 DNA is TGCAGTGCTAGGGGGGGGGGACAGGGGCATGAGCAGTTCTTC.